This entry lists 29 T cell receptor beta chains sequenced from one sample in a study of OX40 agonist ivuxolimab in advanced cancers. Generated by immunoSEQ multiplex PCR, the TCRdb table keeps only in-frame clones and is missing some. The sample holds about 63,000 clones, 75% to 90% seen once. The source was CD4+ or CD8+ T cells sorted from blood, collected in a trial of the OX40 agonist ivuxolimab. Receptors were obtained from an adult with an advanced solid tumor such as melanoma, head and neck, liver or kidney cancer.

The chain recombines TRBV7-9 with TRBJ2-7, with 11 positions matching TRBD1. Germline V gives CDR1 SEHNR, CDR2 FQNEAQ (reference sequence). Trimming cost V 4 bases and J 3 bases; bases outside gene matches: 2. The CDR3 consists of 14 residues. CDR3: CASSSGTGGYEQYF. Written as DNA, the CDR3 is TGTGCCAGCAGCTCTGGGACAGGGGGCTACGAGCAGTACTTC.

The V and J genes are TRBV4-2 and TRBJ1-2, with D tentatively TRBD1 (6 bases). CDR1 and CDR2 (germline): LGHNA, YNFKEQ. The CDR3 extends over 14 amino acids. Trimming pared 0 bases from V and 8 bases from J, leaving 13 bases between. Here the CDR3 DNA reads TGTGCCAGCAGCCAAGAACAGGGAAGGTGGGGCTACACCTTC. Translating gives CASSQEQGRWGYTF.

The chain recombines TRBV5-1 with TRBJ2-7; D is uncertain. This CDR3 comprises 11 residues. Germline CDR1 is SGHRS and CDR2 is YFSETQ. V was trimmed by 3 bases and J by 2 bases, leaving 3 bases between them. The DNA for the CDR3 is TGCGCCAGCAGCTCTACCTACGAGCAGTACTTC. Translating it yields CASSSTYEQYF.

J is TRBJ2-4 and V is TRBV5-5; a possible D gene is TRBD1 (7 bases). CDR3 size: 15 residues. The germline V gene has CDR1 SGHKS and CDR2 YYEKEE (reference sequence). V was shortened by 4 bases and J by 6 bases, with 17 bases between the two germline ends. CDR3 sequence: CASSLPRQGGNIQYF. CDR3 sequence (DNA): TGTGCCAGCAGCCTACCCCGACAGGGAGGAAACATTCAGTACTTC.

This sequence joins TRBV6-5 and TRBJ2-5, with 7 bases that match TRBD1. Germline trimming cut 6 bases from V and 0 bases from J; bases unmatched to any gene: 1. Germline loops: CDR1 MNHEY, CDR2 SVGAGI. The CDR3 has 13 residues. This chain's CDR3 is CASRGTDQETQYF. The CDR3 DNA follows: TGTGCCAGCAGGGGGACAGACCAAGAGACCCAGTACTTC.

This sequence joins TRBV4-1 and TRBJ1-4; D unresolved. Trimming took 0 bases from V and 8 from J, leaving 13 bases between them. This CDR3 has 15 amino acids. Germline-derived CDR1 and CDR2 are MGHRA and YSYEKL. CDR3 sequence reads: CASSQDRHVTEKLFF. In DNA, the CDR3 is TGCGCCAGCAGCCAAGATCGTCATGTTACCGAAAAACTGTTTTTT.

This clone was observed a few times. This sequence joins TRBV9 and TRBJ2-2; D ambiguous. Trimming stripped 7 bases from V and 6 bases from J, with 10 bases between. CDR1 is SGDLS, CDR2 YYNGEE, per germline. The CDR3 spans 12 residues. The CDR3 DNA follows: TGTGCCAGCGCTGTGGGCGCCGGGGAGCTGTTTTTT. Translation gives CASAVGAGELFF.

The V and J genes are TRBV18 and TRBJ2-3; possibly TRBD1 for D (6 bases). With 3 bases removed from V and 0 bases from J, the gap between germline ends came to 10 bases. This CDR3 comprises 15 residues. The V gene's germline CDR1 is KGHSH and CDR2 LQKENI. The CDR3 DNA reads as TGTGCCAGCTCACCGACAGGCTACAGCACAGATACGCAGTATTTT. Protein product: CASSPTGYSTDTQYF.

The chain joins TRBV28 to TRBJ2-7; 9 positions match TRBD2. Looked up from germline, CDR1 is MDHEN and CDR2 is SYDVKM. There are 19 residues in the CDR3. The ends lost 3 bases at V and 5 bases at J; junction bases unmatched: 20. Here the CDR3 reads CASSFAPPFLAGVRDEQYF. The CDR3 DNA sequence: TGTGCCAGCAGTTTCGCTCCCCCCTTCTTAGCGGGAGTTAGGGACGAGCAGTACTTC.

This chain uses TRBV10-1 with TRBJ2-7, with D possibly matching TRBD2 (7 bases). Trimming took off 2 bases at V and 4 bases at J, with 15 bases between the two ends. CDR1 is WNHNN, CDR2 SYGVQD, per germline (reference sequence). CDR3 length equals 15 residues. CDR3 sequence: CASSEAPGGVYEQYF. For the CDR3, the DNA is TGCGCCAGCAGTGAGGCCCCGGGGGGCGTGTACGAGCAGTACTTC.

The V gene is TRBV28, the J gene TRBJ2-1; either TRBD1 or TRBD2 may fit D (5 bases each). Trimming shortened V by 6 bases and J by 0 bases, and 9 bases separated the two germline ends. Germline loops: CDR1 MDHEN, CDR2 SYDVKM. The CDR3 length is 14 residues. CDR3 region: CASRAGSSYNEQFF. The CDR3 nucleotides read TGTGCCAGCAGGGCAGGGAGCTCCTACAATGAGCAGTTCTTC.

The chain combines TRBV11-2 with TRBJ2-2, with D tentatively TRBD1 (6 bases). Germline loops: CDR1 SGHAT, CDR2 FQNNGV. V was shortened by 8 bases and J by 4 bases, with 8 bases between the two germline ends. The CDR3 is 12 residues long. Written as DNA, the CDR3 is TGTGCCAGCCTAGGGGGCACCGGGGAGCTGTTTTTT. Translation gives CASLGGTGELFF.

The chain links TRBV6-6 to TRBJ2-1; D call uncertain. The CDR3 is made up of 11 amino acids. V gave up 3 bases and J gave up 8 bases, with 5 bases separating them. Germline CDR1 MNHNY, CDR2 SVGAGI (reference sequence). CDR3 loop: CASSYEYEQFF. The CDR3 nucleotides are TGTGCCAGCAGTTATGAGTATGAGCAGTTCTTC.

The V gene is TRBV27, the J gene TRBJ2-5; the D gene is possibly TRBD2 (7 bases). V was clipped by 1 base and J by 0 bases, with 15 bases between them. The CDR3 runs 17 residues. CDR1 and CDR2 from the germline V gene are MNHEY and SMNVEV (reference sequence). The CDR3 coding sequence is TGTGCCAGCAGTTTATTTGGGGGGAGGGGGTACCAAGAGACCCAGTACTTC. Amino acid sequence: CASSLFGGRGYQETQYF.

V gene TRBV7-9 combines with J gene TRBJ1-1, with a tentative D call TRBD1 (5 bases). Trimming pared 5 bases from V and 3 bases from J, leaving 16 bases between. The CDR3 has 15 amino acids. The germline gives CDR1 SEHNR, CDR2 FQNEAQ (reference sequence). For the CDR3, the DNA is TGTGCCAGCAGCACGCCTTGGGGGAAGGACACTGAAGCTTTCTTT. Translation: CASSTPWGKDTEAFF.

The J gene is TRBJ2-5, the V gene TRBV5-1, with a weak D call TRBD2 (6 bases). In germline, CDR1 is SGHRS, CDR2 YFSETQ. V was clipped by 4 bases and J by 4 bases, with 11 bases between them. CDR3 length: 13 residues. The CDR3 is CASSVMGGETQYF. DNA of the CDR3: TGCGCCAGCAGCGTCATGGGGGGAGAGACCCAGTACTTC.

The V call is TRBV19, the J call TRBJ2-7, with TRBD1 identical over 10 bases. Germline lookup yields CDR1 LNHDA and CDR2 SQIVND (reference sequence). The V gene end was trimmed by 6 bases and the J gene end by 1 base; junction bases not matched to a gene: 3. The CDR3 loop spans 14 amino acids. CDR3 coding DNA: TGTGCCAGTAGCCGGACAGGGGGTTCCTACGAGCAGTACTTC. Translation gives CASSRTGGSYEQYF. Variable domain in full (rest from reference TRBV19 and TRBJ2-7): DGGITQSPKYLFRKEGQNVTLSCEQNLNHDAMYWYRQDPGQGLRLIYYSQIVNDFQKGDIAEGYSVSREKKESFPLTVTSAQKNPTAFYLCASSRTGGSYEQYFGPGTRLTVT.

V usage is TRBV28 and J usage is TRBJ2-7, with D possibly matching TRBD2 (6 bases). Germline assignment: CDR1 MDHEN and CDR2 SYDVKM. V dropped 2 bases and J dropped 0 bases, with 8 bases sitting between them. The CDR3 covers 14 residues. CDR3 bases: TGTGCCAGCAGTTTAGGGAGGTTCTCCTACGAGCAGTACTTC. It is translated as CASSLGRFSYEQYF.

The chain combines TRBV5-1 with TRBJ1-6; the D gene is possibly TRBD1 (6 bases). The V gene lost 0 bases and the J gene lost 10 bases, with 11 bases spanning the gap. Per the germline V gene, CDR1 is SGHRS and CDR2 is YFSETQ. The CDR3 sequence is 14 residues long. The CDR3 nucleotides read TGCGCCAGCAGCTTGGGGACAGAGGGGTCACCCCTCCACTTT. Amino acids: CASSLGTEGSPLHF.

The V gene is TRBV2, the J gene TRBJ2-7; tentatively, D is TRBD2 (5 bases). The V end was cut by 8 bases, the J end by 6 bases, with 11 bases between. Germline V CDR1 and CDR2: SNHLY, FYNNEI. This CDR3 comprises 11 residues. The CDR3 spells CASGRESEQYF. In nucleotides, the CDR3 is TGTGCCAGCGGGAGAGAGTCCGAGCAGTACTTC.

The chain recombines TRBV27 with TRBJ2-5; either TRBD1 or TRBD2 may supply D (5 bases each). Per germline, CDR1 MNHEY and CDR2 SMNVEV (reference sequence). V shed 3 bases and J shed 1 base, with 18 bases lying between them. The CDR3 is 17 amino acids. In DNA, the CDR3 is TGTGCCAGCAGTTTGGGATCCGGGACCCGGGGCCAAGAGACCCAGTACTTC. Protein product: CASSLGSGTRGQETQYF.

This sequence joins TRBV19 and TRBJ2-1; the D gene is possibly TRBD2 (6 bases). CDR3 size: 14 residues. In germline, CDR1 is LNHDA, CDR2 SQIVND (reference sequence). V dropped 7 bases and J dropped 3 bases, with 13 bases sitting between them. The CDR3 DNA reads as TGTGCCAGTAAATTGGCGGGATACTACAATGAGCAGTTCTTC. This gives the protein CASKLAGYYNEQFF.

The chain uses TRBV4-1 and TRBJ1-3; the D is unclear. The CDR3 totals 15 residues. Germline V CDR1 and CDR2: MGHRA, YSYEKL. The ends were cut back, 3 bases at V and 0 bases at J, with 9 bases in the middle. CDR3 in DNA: TGCGCCAGCAGCCACGTCGGGCTCTCTGGAAACACCATATATTTT. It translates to CASSHVGLSGNTIYF.

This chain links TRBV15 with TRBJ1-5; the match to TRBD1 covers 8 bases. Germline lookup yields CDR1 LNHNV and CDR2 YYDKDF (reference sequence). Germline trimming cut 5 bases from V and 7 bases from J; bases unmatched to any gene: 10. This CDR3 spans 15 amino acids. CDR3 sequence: CATSPGDRPRQPQHF. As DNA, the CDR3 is TGTGCCACCAGCCCTGGGGACAGGCCGAGGCAGCCCCAGCATTTT. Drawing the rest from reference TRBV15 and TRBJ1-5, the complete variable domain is DAMVIQNPRYQVTQFGKPVTLSCSQTLNHNVMYWYQQKSSQAPKLLFHYYDKDFNNEADTPDNFQSRRPNTSFCFLDIRSPGLGDTAMYLCATSPGDRPRQPQHFGDGTRLSIL.

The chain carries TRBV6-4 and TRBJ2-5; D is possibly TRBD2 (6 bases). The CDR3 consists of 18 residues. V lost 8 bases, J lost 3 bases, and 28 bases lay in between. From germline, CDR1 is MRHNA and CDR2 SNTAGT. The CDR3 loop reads CASHHRGGRFLQEETQYF. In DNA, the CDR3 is TGTGCCAGCCACCATCGTGGGGGGAGATTTCTACAAGAAGAGACCCAGTACTTC.

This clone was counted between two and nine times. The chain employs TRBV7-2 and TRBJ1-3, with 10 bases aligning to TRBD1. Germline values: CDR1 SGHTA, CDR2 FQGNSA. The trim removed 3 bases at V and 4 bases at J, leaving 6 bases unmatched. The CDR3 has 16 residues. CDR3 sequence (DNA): TGTGCCAGCAGCTTCAGACAGGGGGCGGAGGGAAACACCATATATTTT. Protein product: CASSFRQGAEGNTIYF. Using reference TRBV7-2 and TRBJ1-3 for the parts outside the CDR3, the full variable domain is GAGVSQSPSNKVTEKGKDVELRCDPISGHTALYWYRQSLGQGLEFLIYFQGNSAPDKSGLPSDRFSAERTGGSVSTLTIQRTQQEDSAVYLCASSFRQGAEGNTIYFGEGSWLTVV.

CDR3 sequence reads: CASSERGVYSSYEQYF. In DNA, the CDR3 is TGTGCCAGCAGTGAAAGGGGGGTATATAGCTCCTACGAGCAGTACTTC. The chain couples TRBV6-1 to TRBJ2-5; D is perhaps TRBD1 or TRBD2 (6 bases each). The J call may be in error: the DNA end matches TRBJ2-7 better. The CDR3 is 16 amino acids. The germline gives CDR1 MNHNS, CDR2 SASEGT.

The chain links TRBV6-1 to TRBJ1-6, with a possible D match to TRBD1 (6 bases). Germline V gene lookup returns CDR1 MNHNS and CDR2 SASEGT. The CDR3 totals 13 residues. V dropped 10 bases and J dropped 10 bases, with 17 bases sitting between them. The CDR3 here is CAIRTGLYSPLHF. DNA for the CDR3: TGTGCCATACGTACAGGGCTTTACTCACCCCTCCACTTT.

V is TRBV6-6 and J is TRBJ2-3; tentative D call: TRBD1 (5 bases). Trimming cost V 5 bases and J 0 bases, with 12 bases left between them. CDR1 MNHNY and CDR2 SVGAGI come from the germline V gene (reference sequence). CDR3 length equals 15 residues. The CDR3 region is CASSPGQFSTDTQYF. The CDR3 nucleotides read TGTGCCAGCAGTCCAGGGCAATTCAGCACAGATACGCAGTATTTT.